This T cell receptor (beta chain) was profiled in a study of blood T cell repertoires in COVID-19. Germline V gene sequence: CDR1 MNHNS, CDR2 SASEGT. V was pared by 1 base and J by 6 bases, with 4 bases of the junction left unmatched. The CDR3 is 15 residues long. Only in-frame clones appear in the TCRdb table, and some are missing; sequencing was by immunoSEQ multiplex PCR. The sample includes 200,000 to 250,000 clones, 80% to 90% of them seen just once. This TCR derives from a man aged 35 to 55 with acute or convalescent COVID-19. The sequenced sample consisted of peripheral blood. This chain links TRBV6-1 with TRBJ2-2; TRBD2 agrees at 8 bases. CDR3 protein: CASSEVGGDAGELFF. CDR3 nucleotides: TGTGCCAGCAGTGAAGTCGGGGGGGACGCCGGGGAGCTGTTTTTT.